These 10 T cell receptor beta chains were all obtained from the same sample, sequenced in a study of shared clonotypes between healthy human individuals. TCRdb's table, derived via immunoSEQ multiplex PCR, lists solely in-frame clones and lacks some. The table includes around 2,000,000 clones, roughly 95% detected once. Positive CCR7 selection of CD45RO-negative cells yielded the naive CD8 cells, and terminally differentiated effector memory CD45RA+ cells were excluded. Sequencing used naive CD8+ T cells sorted from blood. The origin of the receptors is a man younger than 35 in good health.

The J gene is TRBJ2-7, the V gene TRBV28, with TRBD1 matching 8 bases. CDR1 and CDR2 (germline): MDHEN, SYDVKM. The CDR3 runs 15 residues. J gave up 5 bases and V 5 bases, and 11 bases lay outside the gene matches. CDR3 protein: CASSLILTGVHEQYF. CDR3 bases: TGTGCCAGCAGTCTCATCCTGACAGGGGTACACGAGCAGTACTTC.

The chain employs TRBV2 and TRBJ2-7; D unresolved. Germline-derived CDR1 and CDR2 are SNHLY and FYNNEI. V was clipped by 2 bases and J by 0 bases, with 11 bases between them. The CDR3 extends over 15 amino acids. The CDR3 region is CASSEWVDDSYEQYF. The CDR3 bases are TGTGCCAGCAGTGAATGGGTGGACGACTCCTACGAGCAGTACTTC.

The chain employs TRBV5-5 and TRBJ2-7; either TRBD1 or TRBD2 may supply D (5 bases each). This CDR3 has 15 residues. In germline, CDR1 is SGHKS, CDR2 YYEKEE (reference sequence). The V end lost 0 bases, the J end lost 4 bases, and 14 bases lay between the germline ends. CDR3 nucleotide sequence: TGTGCCAGCAGCTTGGAGGCCTTCGAGGGGTACGAGCAGTACTTC. It specifies CASSLEAFEGYEQYF.

Comment on this clone: Distinct nucleotide sequences in the sample also encode this CDR3. This chain connects TRBV6-5 to TRBJ1-1, with 8 bases aligning to TRBD1. With 6 bases clipped from V and 1 base from J, the junction kept 4 bases outside the gene matches. Germline V gene sequence: CDR1 MNHEY, CDR2 SVGAGI. The CDR3 sequence is 14 residues long. The CDR3 sequence: CASSPTGANTEAFF. CDR3 nucleotide sequence: TGTGCCAGCAGCCCGACAGGGGCGAACACTGAAGCTTTCTTT.

Concerning this clone: The sample holds other DNA sequences that translate to the same CDR3. The chain combines TRBV5-6 with TRBJ2-7; D is possibly TRBD2 (5 bases). The germline gives CDR1 SGHDT, CDR2 YYEEEE. The CDR3 extends over 13 amino acids. The V end lost 2 bases, the J end lost 6 bases, and 12 bases lay between the germline ends. The DNA of the CDR3 is TGTGCCAGCAGCTTAGTTGGTGCGGGCGAGCAGTACTTC. Its translation: CASSLVGAGEQYF.

This chain links TRBV27 with TRBJ2-1; 7 bases fit TRBD1. Germline trimming cut 3 bases from V and 0 bases from J; bases unmatched to any gene: 2. The CDR3 has 15 residues. The germline CDR1 and CDR2 sequences are MNHEY and SMNVEV (reference sequence). DNA of the CDR3: TGTGCCAGCAGTTTTAGGGGGCCCTCCTACAATGAGCAGTTCTTC. Amino acids: CASSFRGPSYNEQFF.

Notes on this clone: The germline gene is not matched at one end of the junction; a read error may be the cause. This chain joins TRBV7-7 and TRBJ2-1; 8 nucleotides align to TRBD2. Germline V gene sequence: CDR1 SSHAT, CDR2 FNYEAQ (reference sequence). This CDR3 comprises 15 residues. The CDR3 DNA sequence: TGTGCTAGCAGCTTAGGAGGGACTAGGTGGAATGAGCAGTTCTTC. Protein product: CASSLGGTRWNEQFF. Looking up the rest from reference TRBV7-7 and TRBJ2-1 gives the full variable domain: GAGVSQSPRYKVTKRGQDVTLRCDPISSHATLYWYQQALGQGPEFLTYFNYEAQPDKSGLPSDRFSAERPEGSISTLTIQRTEQRDSAMYRCASSLGGTRWNEQFFGPGTRLTVL.

V is TRBV7-8 and J is TRBJ1-5; TRBD1 is a possible D gene (5 bases). Trimming cost V 6 bases and J 9 bases, with 18 bases left between them. CDR1 SGHVS and CDR2 FQNEAQ come from the germline V gene. This CDR3 region has 14 residues. CDR3: CASSPTTAVAPQHF. In DNA, the CDR3 is TGTGCCAGCAGTCCTACGACAGCCGTGGCGCCCCAGCATTTT.

As to this clone: Other DNA sequences in this sample translate to the same CDR3. The V call is TRBV2, the J call TRBJ1-1; D unresolved. The germline CDR1 and CDR2 sequences are SNHLY and FYNNEI. The CDR3 sequence is 13 residues long. Trimming removed 1 base at V and 0 bases at J, with 3 bases between. The CDR3: CASSEGLNTEAFF. CDR3 DNA sequence: TGTGCCAGCAGTGAAGGGCTGAACACTGAAGCTTTCTTT.

CDR3 in amino acids: CASSVAGVPGDEQFF. The CDR3 coding sequence is TGTGCCAGCAGCGTAGCGGGGGTGCCGGGAGATGAGCAGTTCTTC. The chain carries TRBV9 and TRBJ2-1; TRBD2 might be the D (6 bases). Germline loops: CDR1 SGDLS, CDR2 YYNGEE. The germline V and J ends were trimmed by 0 bases and 8 bases, with 15 bases remaining between them. The CDR3 spans 15 residues.